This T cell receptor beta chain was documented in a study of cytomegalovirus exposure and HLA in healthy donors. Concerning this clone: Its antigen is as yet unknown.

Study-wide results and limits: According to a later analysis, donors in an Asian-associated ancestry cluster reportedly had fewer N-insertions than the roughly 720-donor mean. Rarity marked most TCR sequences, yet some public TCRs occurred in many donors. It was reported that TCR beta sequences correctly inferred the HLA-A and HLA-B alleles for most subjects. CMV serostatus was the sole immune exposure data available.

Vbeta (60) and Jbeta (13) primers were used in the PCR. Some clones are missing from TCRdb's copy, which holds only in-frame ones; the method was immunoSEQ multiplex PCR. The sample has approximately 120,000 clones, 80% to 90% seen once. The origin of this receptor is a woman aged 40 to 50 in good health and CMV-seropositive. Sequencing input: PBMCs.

Here the CDR3 DNA reads TGTGCCACCAATGGGGGGGGAGGCACAGATACGCAGTATTTT. Protein sequence: CATNGGGGTDTQYF. This sequence joins TRBV27 and TRBJ2-3; TRBD2 matches 7 bases. Germline CDR1 is MNHEY and CDR2 is SMNVEV (reference sequence). Losses at the gene ends were 10 bases for V and 1 base for J; bases not matched to a gene: 8. The CDR3 sequence is 14 residues long.